This TCR beta chain comes out of a study of cytomegalovirus exposure and HLA in healthy donors. Study-level results: HLA alleles were associated with around 17,000 TCR beta sequences in a later analysis at 0.05 false discovery rate. Later analysis demonstrated an association between a missense DCLRE1C variant and TCR beta V- and J-gene trimming. Listed as cytomegalovirus-associated were around 160 TCR beta chains.

Points on this clone: Its antigen is unidentified.

The PCR employed 60 Vbeta primers together with 13 Jbeta primers. Per the authors' pipeline: Unique TCR beta chains numbered approximately 80 million in a later analysis, with roughly 11 million shared. Generated by immunoSEQ multiplex PCR, the TCRdb table keeps only in-frame clones and is missing some. The V and J calls and the clone size are those of that table, but D and trimming were determined from the DNA. The sample holds 99,000 or so clones, about 83% seen once. The V segment lost 4 bases and the J segment 3 bases; nucleotides outside the gene matches: 4. Germline CDR1 reads SGHDT; CDR2 reads YYEEEE. The CDR3 is 14 amino acids.

The sequenced sample was PBMCs. The chain combines TRBV5-6 with TRBJ1-1, with 9 nucleotides matching TRBD1. The origin of this receptor is a man in his sixties in good health and CMV-seropositive. The CDR3 nucleotides are TGTGCCAGCAGCCGACAGGGGGATGACACTGAAGCTTTCTTT. Translating it yields CASSRQGDDTEAFF.